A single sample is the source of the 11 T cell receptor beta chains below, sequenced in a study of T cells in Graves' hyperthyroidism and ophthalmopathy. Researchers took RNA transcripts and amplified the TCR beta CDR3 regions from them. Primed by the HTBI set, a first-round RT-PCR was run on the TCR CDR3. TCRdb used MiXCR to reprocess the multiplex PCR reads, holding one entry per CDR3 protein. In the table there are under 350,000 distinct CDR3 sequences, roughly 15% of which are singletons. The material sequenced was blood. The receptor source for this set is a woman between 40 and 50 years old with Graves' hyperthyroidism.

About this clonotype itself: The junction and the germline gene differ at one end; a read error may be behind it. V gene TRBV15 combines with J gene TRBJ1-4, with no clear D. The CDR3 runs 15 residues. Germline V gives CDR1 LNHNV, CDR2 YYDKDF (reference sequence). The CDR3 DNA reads TGTACCACCAGCAGACAAAGGGCAACTAATGAAAAACTGTTTTTT. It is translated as CTTSRQRATNEKLFF.

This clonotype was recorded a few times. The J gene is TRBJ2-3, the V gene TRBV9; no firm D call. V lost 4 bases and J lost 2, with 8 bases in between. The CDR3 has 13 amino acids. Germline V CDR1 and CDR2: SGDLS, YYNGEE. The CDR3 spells CASSISPTDTQYF. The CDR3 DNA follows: TGTGCCAGCAGCATATCCCCCACAGATACGCAGTATTTT. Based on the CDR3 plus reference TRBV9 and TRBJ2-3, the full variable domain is DSGVTQTPKHLITATGQRVTLRCSPRSGDLSVYWYQQSLDQGLQFLIQYYNGEERAKGNILERFSAQQFPDLHSELNLSSLELGDSALYFCASSISPTDTQYFGPGTRLTVL.

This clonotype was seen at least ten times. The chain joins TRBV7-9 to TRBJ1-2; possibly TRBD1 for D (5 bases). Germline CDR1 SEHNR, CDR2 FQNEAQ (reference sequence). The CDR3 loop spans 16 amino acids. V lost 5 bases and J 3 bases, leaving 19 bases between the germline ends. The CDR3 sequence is CASSPYARQIHYGYTF. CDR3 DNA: TGTGCCAGCAGCCCGTATGCTCGACAGATACACTATGGCTACACCTTC.

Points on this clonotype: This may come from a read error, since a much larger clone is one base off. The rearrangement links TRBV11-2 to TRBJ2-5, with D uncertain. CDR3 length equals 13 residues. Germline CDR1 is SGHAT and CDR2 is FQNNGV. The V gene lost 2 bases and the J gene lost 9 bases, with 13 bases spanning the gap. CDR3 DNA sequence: TGTGCCAGCAGCTTAACACAAATGGAGTCCCAGTACTTC. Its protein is CASSLTQMESQYF. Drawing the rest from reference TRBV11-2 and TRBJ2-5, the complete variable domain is EAGVAQSPRYKIIEKRQSVAFWCNPISGHATLYWYQQILGQGPKLLIQFQNNGVVDDSQLPKDRFSAERLKGVDSTLKIQPAKLEDSAVYLCASSLTQMESQYFGPGTRLLVL.

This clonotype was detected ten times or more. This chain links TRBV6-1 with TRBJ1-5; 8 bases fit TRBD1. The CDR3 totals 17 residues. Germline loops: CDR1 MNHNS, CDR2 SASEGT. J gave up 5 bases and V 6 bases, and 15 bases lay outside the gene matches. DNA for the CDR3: TGTGCCAGCAGATCGACAGGGGCATTTCGTAAAGATCAGCCCCAGCATTTT. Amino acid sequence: CASRSTGAFRKDQPQHF.

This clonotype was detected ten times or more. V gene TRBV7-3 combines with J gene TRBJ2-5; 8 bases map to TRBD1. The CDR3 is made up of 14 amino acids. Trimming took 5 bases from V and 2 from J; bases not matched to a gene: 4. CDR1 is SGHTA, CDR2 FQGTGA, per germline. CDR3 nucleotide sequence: TGTGCCAGCAGCGCCGGGACAGGACAAGAGACCCAGTACTTC. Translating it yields CASSAGTGQETQYF.

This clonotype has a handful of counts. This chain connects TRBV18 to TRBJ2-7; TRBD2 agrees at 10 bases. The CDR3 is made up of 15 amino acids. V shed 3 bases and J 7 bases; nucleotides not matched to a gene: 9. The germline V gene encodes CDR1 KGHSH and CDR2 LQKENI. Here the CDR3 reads CASSPSQREGAEQYF. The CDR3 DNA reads TGTGCCAGCTCACCGAGTCAGCGGGAGGGCGCTGAGCAGTACTTC.

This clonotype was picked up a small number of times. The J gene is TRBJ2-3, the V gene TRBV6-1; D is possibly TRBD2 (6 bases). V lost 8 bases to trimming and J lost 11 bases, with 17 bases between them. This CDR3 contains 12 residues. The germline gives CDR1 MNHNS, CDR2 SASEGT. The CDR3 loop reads CASGRASGEQYF. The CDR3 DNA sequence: TGTGCCAGCGGTCGGGCTTCGGGGGAGCAGTATTTT.

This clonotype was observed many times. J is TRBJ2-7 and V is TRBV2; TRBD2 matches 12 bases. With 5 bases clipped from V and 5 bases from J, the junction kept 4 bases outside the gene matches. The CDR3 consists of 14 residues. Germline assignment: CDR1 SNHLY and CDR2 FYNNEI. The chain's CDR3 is CASSWLAGGNEQYF. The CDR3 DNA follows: TGTGCCAGCAGTTGGCTAGCGGGAGGGAACGAGCAGTACTTC. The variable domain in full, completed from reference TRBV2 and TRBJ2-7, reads EPEVTQTPSHQVTQMGQEVILRCVPISNHLYFYWYRQILGQKVEFLVSFYNNEISEKSEIFDDQFSVERPDGSNFTLKIRSTKLEDSAMYFCASSWLAGGNEQYFGPGTRLTVT.

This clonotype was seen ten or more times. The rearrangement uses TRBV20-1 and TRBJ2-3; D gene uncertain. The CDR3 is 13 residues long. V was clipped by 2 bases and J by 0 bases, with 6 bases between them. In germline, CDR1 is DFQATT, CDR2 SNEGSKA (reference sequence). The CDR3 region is CSARSVSTDTQYF. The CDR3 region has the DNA TGCAGTGCTAGAAGCGTGAGCACAGATACGCAGTATTTT.

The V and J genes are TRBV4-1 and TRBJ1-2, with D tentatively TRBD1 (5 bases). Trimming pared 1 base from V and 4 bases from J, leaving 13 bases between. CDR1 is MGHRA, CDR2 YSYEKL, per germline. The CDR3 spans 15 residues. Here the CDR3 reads CASSQVGGDRYGYTF. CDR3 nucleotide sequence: TGCGCCAGCAGCCAAGTTGGGGGAGACCGCTATGGCTACACCTTC.